This TCR beta chain originates from a study of lymphopenia after photon versus proton radiotherapy. Germline CDR1 is SGHTS and CDR2 is YDEGEE. This CDR3 has 16 residues. Trimming removed 0 bases at V and 4 bases at J, with 16 bases between. Study results and caveats: Proton therapy kept repertoires fairly stable, unlike photons, which gained effector/memory cells.

Here immunoSEQ multiplex PCR was the method, and the copy in TCRdb shows in-frame clones only, minus some. The sample has over 20,000 clones, 80% to 90% seen once. In regard to this clone: Antigen specificity is unknown.

This receptor was taken from a man aged 80 or over with esophageal cancer. Sequenced material: peripheral blood, taken from a patient treated with proton-based radiotherapy. The chain joins TRBV5-8 to TRBJ1-1; D may be TRBD1 (5 bases). CDR3 sequence (DNA): TGTGCCAGCAGCTTGGGTTGGGGCCCCGGGGGCACTGAAGCTTTCTTT. Translating it yields CASSLGWGPGGTEAFF. Using reference TRBV5-8 and TRBJ1-1 for the parts outside the CDR3, the full variable domain is EAGVTQSPTHLIKTRGQQATLRCSPISGHTSVYWYQQALGLGLQFLLWYDEGEERNRGNFPPRFSGRQFPNYSSELNVNALELEDSALYLCASSLGWGPGGTEAFFGQGTRLTVV.